The present T cell receptor beta chain was sequenced within a study of cytomegalovirus exposure and HLA in healthy donors. Study results and caveats: TCR beta V segments were, for the most part, productive about 87% or about 30% of the time in an earlier analysis. Exclusion applied to some V segments, including TRBV6-2 and TRBV6-3, as they were indistinguishable.

The PCR was carried out with 60 Vbeta primers and 13 Jbeta primers. TCRdb keeps only in-frame clones here, not all; method: immunoSEQ multiplex PCR. The table lists about 130,000 clones, about 80% of them singletons. This clone turned up a few times. Its antigen is not known. The CDR3 totals 13 residues. Trimming took off 0 bases at V and 6 bases at J, with 5 bases between the two ends. In germline, CDR1 is LGHNA, CDR2 YSLEER. This chain joins TRBV4-3 and TRBJ2-2; D remains unclear. The sequenced sample was PBMCs. This sequence was found in a man younger than 40 in good health and CMV-seronegative. The CDR3 DNA sequence: TGCGCCAGCAGCCAAGATACAGCCGGGGAGCTGTTTTTT. Translating it yields CASSQDTAGELFF.